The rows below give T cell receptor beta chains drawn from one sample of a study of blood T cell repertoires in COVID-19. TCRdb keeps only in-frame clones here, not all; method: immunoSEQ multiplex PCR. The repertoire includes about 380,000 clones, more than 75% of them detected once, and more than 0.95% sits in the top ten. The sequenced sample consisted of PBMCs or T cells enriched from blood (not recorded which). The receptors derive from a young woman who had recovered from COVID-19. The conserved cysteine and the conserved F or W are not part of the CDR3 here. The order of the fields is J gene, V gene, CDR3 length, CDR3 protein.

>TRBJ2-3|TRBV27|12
ASSLPGAIDTQY
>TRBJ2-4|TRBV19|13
ASTPRTSGENIQY
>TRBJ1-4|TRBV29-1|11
SVADTPGEKLF
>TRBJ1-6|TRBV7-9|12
ASSAGTGGSPLH
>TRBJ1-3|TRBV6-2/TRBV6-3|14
ASSDITGSTGNTIY
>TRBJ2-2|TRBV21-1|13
ASSKGPGDTGELF
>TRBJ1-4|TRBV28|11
ASSVAGVEKLF
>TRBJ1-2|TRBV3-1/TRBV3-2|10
ASSLRLSGYT
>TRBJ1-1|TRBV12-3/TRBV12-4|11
ASSLDRYTEAF
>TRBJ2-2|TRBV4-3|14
ASSQRGPPYTGELF
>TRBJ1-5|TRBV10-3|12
AISTDSFDQPQH
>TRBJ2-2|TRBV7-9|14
ASSLVGQRNTGELF
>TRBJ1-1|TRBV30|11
AWSVMRSTEAF
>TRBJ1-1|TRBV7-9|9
ASSRSAEAF
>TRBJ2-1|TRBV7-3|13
ASSLRDSLYNEQF
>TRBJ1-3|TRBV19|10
ASSKLGNTIY
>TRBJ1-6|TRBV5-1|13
ASSLSGLYNSPLH
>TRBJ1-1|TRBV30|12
AWSVLDMNTEAF
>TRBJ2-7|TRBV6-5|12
ASSPRTGTYEQY
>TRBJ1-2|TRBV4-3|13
ASSQGTGLPYGYT
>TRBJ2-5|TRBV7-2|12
ASSFPGLQETQY
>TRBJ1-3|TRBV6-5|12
ASSYSAGRNTIY